This T cell receptor (beta chain) was obtained from a study of blood T cell repertoires in COVID-19. For the study at large: Both acute and convalescent COVID-19 samples were obtained from the United States, Italy and Spain. T cells, B-cell-depleted T cells, or PBMCs supplied cDNA or gDNA.

How the authors handled the data: By means of reference gene primer amplification, nucleated cell counts were estimated. Assay used: immunoSEQ multiplex PCR; TCRdb lists only in-frame clones, some missing. D and trimming were read from the DNA, whereas the V and J calls and clone size are those reported in that table. This sample has some 210,000 clones, with around 81% found just once. Those enrolled, adults aged roughly 18 to 100 years, came from some 23 US areas. The receptor's source is a woman aged 45-60 years with acute COVID-19. Sample: PBMCs or T cells enriched from blood (not recorded which).

The CDR3 is CASSLKSGAGGLNSGANVLTF. CDR3 DNA sequence: TGTGCCAGCAGCTTAAAATCTGGCGCCGGGGGACTGAACTCTGGGGCCAACGTCCTGACTTTC. V is TRBV7-3 and J is TRBJ2-6; D perhaps matches TRBD2 (6 bases). This CDR3 has 21 amino acids. CDR1 and CDR2 from the germline V gene are SGHTA and FQGTGA. Trimming stripped 1 base from V and 0 bases from J, with 22 bases between.